The rows below give T cell receptor beta chains drawn from one sample of a study of post-analysis software for immune sequencing data. TCRdb itself ran the PCR reads through MiXCR, one entry per CDR3 protein. The table includes about 540,000 distinct CDR3 sequences, around 34% detected once. Sequenced input: blood. The origin of the receptors is a girl aged 2-17 years with multiple sclerosis. CDR3s include the opening cysteine and the closing phenylalanine or tryptophan. A D gene is named only where the DNA matches it firmly. Not all rows give a size; the values are once, few, many and, for expanded clones, a class.

clone size: few; V gene: TRBV13; D gene: TRBD1; J gene: TRBJ2-3; CDR3 DNA: TGTGCCAGCAGCACTCACAGGGGGCCCACAGATACGCAGTATTTT; CDR3 protein: CASSTHRGPTDTQYF
clone size: .; V gene: TRBV15; D gene: TRBD1; J gene: TRBJ2-1; CDR3 DNA: TGTGCCACCAGCGGACAGGGTCACTACAATGAGCAGTTCTTC; CDR3 protein: CATSGQGHYNEQFF
clone size: .; V gene: TRBV5-1; D gene: .; J gene: TRBJ2-5; CDR3 DNA: TGCGCCAGCAGCTTGGTGCCCGGGGGCCAAGAGACCCAGTACTTC; CDR3 protein: CASSLVPGGQETQYF
clone size: few; V gene: TRBV12-3/TRBV12-4; D gene: TRBD1; J gene: TRBJ1-2; CDR3 DNA: TGTGCCAGCAGTTCCCGAGGGACAGGCGGGCCTAACTATGGCTACACCTTC; CDR3 protein: CASSSRGTGGPNYGYTF
clone size: few; V gene: TRBV3-1; D gene: .; J gene: TRBJ2-3; CDR3 DNA: TGTGCCAGCAGCCCGATAAACACAGATACGCAGTATTTT; CDR3 protein: CASSPINTDTQYF
clone size: many; V gene: TRBV5-1; D gene: .; J gene: TRBJ2-3; CDR3 DNA: TGCGCCAGCAGCTGGCGAATCCACACAGATACGCAGTATTTT; CDR3 protein: CASSWRIHTDTQYF
clone size: few; V gene: TRBV5-1; D gene: .; J gene: TRBJ1-4; CDR3 DNA: TGCGCCAGCAGCTTGGCCCCGGGACCGAATGAAAAACTGTTTTTT; CDR3 protein: CASSLAPGPNEKLFF
clone size: few; V gene: TRBV20-1; D gene: TRBD1; J gene: TRBJ2-5; CDR3 DNA: TGCAGTGCTACACCGGACAGGGGGTCAGAGACCCAGTACTTC; CDR3 protein: CSATPDRGSETQYF
clone size: many; V gene: TRBV29-1; D gene: TRBD1; J gene: TRBJ2-1; CDR3 DNA: TGCAGCGTAGGGACAGGGGTCATTGAGCAGTTCTTC; CDR3 protein: CSVGTGVIEQFF
clone size: many; V gene: TRBV5-1; D gene: .; J gene: TRBJ2-3; CDR3 DNA: TGCGCCAGCAGCTTGCAGGGAAAGGTCACAGATACGCAGTATTTT; CDR3 protein: CASSLQGKVTDTQYF
clone size: .; V gene: TRBV5-6; D gene: TRBD1; J gene: TRBJ1-2; CDR3 DNA: TGTGCCAGCAGCTTGAAAGGGGGCGAGGTTGGCTACACCTTC; CDR3 protein: CASSLKGGEVGYTF
clone size: few; V gene: TRBV20-1; D gene: .; J gene: TRBJ1-5; CDR3 DNA: TGCAGTGCTAGAAACCGACCGGGACAAGGGCCTAATCAGCCCCAGCATTTT; CDR3 protein: CSARNRPGQGPNQPQHF
clone size: many; V gene: TRBV10-3; D gene: TRBD2; J gene: TRBJ2-1; CDR3 DNA: TGTGCCATCAGTGAGTTGAGCGGGGGGGTCGATGAGCAGTTCTTC; CDR3 protein: CAISELSGGVDEQFF
clone size: .; V gene: TRBV7-2; D gene: .; J gene: TRBJ1-2; CDR3 DNA: TGTGCCAGCAGCTTAGCGGCCGGAAACTATGGCTACACCTTC; CDR3 protein: CASSLAAGNYGYTF
clone size: .; V gene: TRBV7-9; D gene: .; J gene: TRBJ1-1; CDR3 DNA: TGTGCCAGCAGCTTTAGATCTGAAGCTTTCTTT; CDR3 protein: CASSFRSEAFF
clone size: .; V gene: TRBV5-1; D gene: .; J gene: TRBJ2-7; CDR3 DNA: TGCGCCAGCAGCTTGTTAGGAAGTTACAATGAGCAGTACTTC; CDR3 protein: CASSLLGSYNEQYF
clone size: .; V gene: TRBV12-3/TRBV12-4; D gene: .; J gene: TRBJ2-1; CDR3 DNA: TGTGCCAGCAGACAGGGACCCCAGAAGGATGAGCAGTTCTTC; CDR3 protein: CASRQGPQKDEQFF
clone size: .; V gene: TRBV2; D gene: TRBD1; J gene: TRBJ2-7; CDR3 DNA: TGTGCCAGCAGTAGCCGGACAGGGAAGGAGCAGTACTTC; CDR3 protein: CASSSRTGKEQYF
clone size: once; V gene: TRBV6-6; D gene: .; J gene: TRBJ1-5; CDR3 DNA: TGTGCCAGCAGTTACCGGGTTAGGCAGCCCCAGCATTTT; CDR3 protein: CASSYRVRQPQHF
clone size: many; V gene: TRBV6-4; D gene: .; J gene: TRBJ1-2; CDR3 DNA: TGTGCCAGCAGCCACAGGGAAGGCTATGGCTACACCTTC; CDR3 protein: CASSHREGYGYTF
clone size: .; V gene: TRBV27; D gene: TRBD1; J gene: TRBJ1-6; CDR3 DNA: TGTGCCACCGCCCGGGACAGGGAATTTTCACCCCTCCACTTT; CDR3 protein: CATARDREFSPLHF
clone size: few; V gene: TRBV29-1; D gene: TRBD2; J gene: TRBJ2-7; CDR3 DNA: TGCAGCGTTGCTAGCGGGAGCTCCTACGAGCAGTACTTC; CDR3 protein: CSVASGSSYEQYF
clone size: .; V gene: TRBV5-6; D gene: .; J gene: TRBJ2-3; CDR3 DNA: TGTGCCAGTCATAGGGGCACAGATACGCAGTATTTT; CDR3 protein: CASHRGTDTQYF
clone size: .; V gene: TRBV7-9; D gene: .; J gene: TRBJ1-5; CDR3 DNA: TGTGCCAGCAGCTTAGCGGGCAGGGAAAGCAATCAGCCCCAGCATTTT; CDR3 protein: CASSLAGRESNQPQHF
clone size: .; V gene: TRBV12-3/TRBV12-4; D gene: TRBD1; J gene: TRBJ2-1; CDR3 DNA: TGTGCCAGCAGTTTCGGGACAGGGGGCGATGAGCAGTTCTTC; CDR3 protein: CASSFGTGGDEQFF
clone size: few; V gene: TRBV9; D gene: TRBD1; J gene: TRBJ2-5; CDR3 DNA: TGTGCCAGCAGCGTAACGCCAGGGGGAAAAGAGACCCAGTACTTC; CDR3 protein: CASSVTPGGKETQYF